This TCR beta chain was sequenced during a study of T cell responses to AZD1222 COVID-19 vaccine. Background on the study: Analyses pooled second doses at about 4 or about 12 weeks.

Only one count was recorded for this clone. No antigen is known for it. Study findings and constraints: The sample set comprised mostly white British donors with more females, and clonal diversity was possibly underestimated. Epitopes outside B.1.351 and B.1.1.7 mutated regions reportedly drew nearly half of spike TCRs. Baseline serostatus was positive in only a handful of AZD1222 recipients.

Method: immunoSEQ multiplex PCR; TCRdb's copy keeps in-frame clones and lacks some. The sample records some 96,000 clones, approximately 91% being singletons. The CDR3 has 15 amino acids. Germline CDR1 reads LGHDT; CDR2 reads YNNKEL (reference sequence). The V segment lost 2 bases and the J segment 5 bases; nucleotides outside the gene matches: 4. The TCR was taken from an adult in good health. The chain carries TRBV3-1 (or the pseudogene TRBV3-2) and TRBJ2-1, with 9 bases that match TRBD2. Specimen: peripheral blood, collected on day 0 of AZD1222 vaccination. The CDR3 region has the DNA TGTGCCAGCAGCCAAAGACTAGCGGTAAACAATGAGCAGTTCTTC. Encoded protein: CASSQRLAVNNEQFF.